This T cell receptor (beta chain) originates from a study of identical twins' blood T cells. Study in general: Roughly 12 libraries, six alpha and six beta, gave some 50 million reads. General observations from the study: Environmental influences on twin similarity could not be excluded.

To note about this clonotype: Its specificity is not known.

V was trimmed by 4 bases and J by 1 base, leaving 17 bases between them. Germline V gives CDR1 SGHAT, CDR2 FQNNGV. CDR3 length: 17 amino acids. Per the original data handling: Each library had roughly 2 to 4 million CDR3 reads and about 85,000 to nearly 550,000 clonotypes. MiXCR was run by TCRdb on the 5' RACE reads, yielding one entry per CDR3 protein. TCRdb's processing, not the study's, gives the V and J calls here. The table lists a few hundred thousand distinct CDR3 sequences, 28% of them singletons, with 5.5% to 6.5% in the top ten. The donors were healthy female monozygous twins, three pairs in total.

V gene TRBV11-2 combines with J gene TRBJ2-1; D could derive from TRBD1 or TRBD2 (5 bases each). This sequence originates from a woman aged 18 to 55 in good health. The sample consisted of PBMCs. CDR3 amino acids: CASSSWDLKGSYNEQFF. Written as DNA, the CDR3 is TGTGCCAGCAGCTCTTGGGACCTTAAGGGATCCTACAATGAGCAGTTCTTC.